The T cell receptor (beta chain) under discussion was sequenced for a study of T cell responses to AZD1222 COVID-19 vaccine. Findings and limits, study-wide: It should be noted that donors were predominantly white British and more often female, and clonal diversity was possibly underestimated. Only a handful of people who got AZD1222 tested seropositive at baseline. Regions 160-218 and 743-854 held dominance among vaccine-associated CD4 TCRs, which spanned spike.

Looked up from germline, CDR1 is GTSNPN and CDR2 is SVGIG (reference sequence). This CDR3 is built from 13 residues. Trimming stripped 4 bases from V and 1 base from J, with 10 bases between. Sequencing was performed with immunoSEQ multiplex PCR; in TCRdb, only in-frame clones are kept and a portion is missing. The sample lists some 79,000 clones; approximately 83% were seen once. Concerning this clone: Antigen unknown.

Analyses pooled second doses at about 4 or about 12 weeks. The sample in question was peripheral blood, obtained 28 days after the second AZD1222 dose. The TCR originated in an adult who received the AZD1222 COVID-19 vaccine. The J gene is TRBJ1-1, the V gene TRBV30; D may be TRBD1 (5 bases). The chain's CDR3 is CAWTWTRNTEAFF. The CDR3 DNA sequence: TGTGCCTGGACATGGACAAGGAACACTGAAGCTTTCTTT.